Listed below are T cell receptor beta chains from one sample, sequenced in a study of cytomegalovirus exposure and HLA in healthy donors. Sequenced by immunoSEQ multiplex PCR; TCRdb stores in-frame clones only, minus some. The table has some 110,000 clones, over 50% seen once. Sequenced input: PBMCs. Every receptor here comes from a woman in her thirties or forties in good health and CMV-seropositive. The CDR3 runs from the conserved cysteine through the conserved F or W. The D gene is left open where the match is weak. Clone size is given for some rows only: seen once, a few or many times, or a class if the clone is expanded.

j_gene: TRBJ2-7; v_gene: TRBV7-8; d_gene: .; abundance: .; CDR3nt: TGTGCCAGCAGCTTAAGTAGGCTAGCCTACGAGCAGTACTTC; CDR3aa: CASSLSRLAYEQYF
j_gene: TRBJ2-1; v_gene: TRBV6-5; d_gene: TRBD2; abundance: .; CDR3nt: TGTGCCAGCAGTTACACCCTAGCGGGGGCAATTAATGAGCAGTTCTTC; CDR3aa: CASSYTLAGAINEQFF
j_gene: TRBJ2-5; v_gene: TRBV18; d_gene: .; abundance: .; CDR3nt: TGTGCCAGCTCACTGCGGGTCGAGGAACGAGAGACCCAGTACTTC; CDR3aa: CASSLRVEERETQYF
j_gene: TRBJ2-7; v_gene: TRBV19; d_gene: TRBD1; abundance: .; CDR3nt: TGTGCCAGTAGTCTCTCAGGGGGCCTAAGCTCCTACGAGCAGTACTTC; CDR3aa: CASSLSGGLSSYEQYF
j_gene: TRBJ2-5; v_gene: TRBV7-9; d_gene: .; abundance: .; CDR3nt: TGTGCCAGCAGCTTAGCCCAGGGGATCCAAGAGACCCAGTACTTC; CDR3aa: CASSLAQGIQETQYF
j_gene: TRBJ2-5; v_gene: TRBV28; d_gene: TRBD2; abundance: once; CDR3nt: TGTGCCAGCAGTCAACTAGCGGGAGGGCAAGAGACCCAGTACTTC; CDR3aa: CASSQLAGGQETQYF
j_gene: TRBJ2-5; v_gene: TRBV7-9; d_gene: TRBD1; abundance: few; CDR3nt: TGTGCCAGCAGCTTAAGGGGACAGAAAGAGACCCAGTACTTC; CDR3aa: CASSLRGQKETQYF
j_gene: TRBJ2-3; v_gene: TRBV30; d_gene: .; abundance: once; CDR3nt: TGTGCCTGGAGTCGCGGGCCACTCACAGATACGCAGTATTTT; CDR3aa: CAWSRGPLTDTQYF
j_gene: TRBJ1-2; v_gene: TRBV29-1; d_gene: .; abundance: few; CDR3nt: TGCAGCGTTGAAGTACAGGGTTCGGGTGGCTACACCTTC; CDR3aa: CSVEVQGSGGYTF
j_gene: TRBJ1-5; v_gene: TRBV10-1; d_gene: TRBD1; abundance: .; CDR3nt: TGCGCCAGCAGTGCCGGGACAGGGGGCAATCAGCCCCAGCATTTT; CDR3aa: CASSAGTGGNQPQHF
j_gene: TRBJ1-3; v_gene: TRBV19; d_gene: .; abundance: .; CDR3nt: TGTGCCTGCAGGGGTTTTGGAAACACCATATATTTT; CDR3aa: CACRGFGNTIYF
j_gene: TRBJ1-5; v_gene: TRBV6-1; d_gene: .; abundance: once; CDR3nt: TGTGCCAGCAGTGAAGCCCCGAGAGGGAATAATCAGCCCCAGCATTTT; CDR3aa: CASSEAPRGNNQPQHF
j_gene: TRBJ2-5; v_gene: TRBV19; d_gene: TRBD2; abundance: .; CDR3nt: TGTGCCAGTAGTGTCCTGGGACTAGCGGGGCAAGAGACCCAGTACTTC; CDR3aa: CASSVLGLAGQETQYF
j_gene: TRBJ2-7; v_gene: TRBV7-2; d_gene: .; abundance: .; CDR3nt: TGTGCCAGCAGCTTGACTAGTGGCTACGAGCAGTACTTC; CDR3aa: CASSLTSGYEQYF
j_gene: TRBJ2-7; v_gene: TRBV25-1; d_gene: TRBD1; abundance: once; CDR3nt: TGTGCCAGCCCCCAATACAGGGGTTACGAGCAGTACTTC; CDR3aa: CASPQYRGYEQYF
j_gene: TRBJ2-2; v_gene: TRBV28; d_gene: .; abundance: .; CDR3nt: TGTGCCAGCAGTGGAAGTGGTAGCGAATCCGGGGAGCCGTTTTTT; CDR3aa: CASSGSGSESGEPFF
j_gene: TRBJ1-5; v_gene: TRBV6-1; d_gene: .; abundance: few; CDR3nt: TGTGCCAGCACCCTAACAACAGGCCGCAATCAGCCCCAGCATTTT; CDR3aa: CASTLTTGRNQPQHF
j_gene: TRBJ2-5; v_gene: TRBV19; d_gene: .; abundance: .; CDR3nt: TGTGCCAGTAGTGATACCCCGACAGTGAAGCAGTACTTC; CDR3aa: CASSDTPTVKQYF
j_gene: TRBJ1-2; v_gene: TRBV28; d_gene: TRBD1; abundance: .; CDR3nt: TGTGCCAGCAGTTTAAACACAGGGGGCTATGGCTACACCTTC; CDR3aa: CASSLNTGGYGYTF
j_gene: TRBJ1-5; v_gene: TRBV5-1; d_gene: TRBD1; abundance: .; CDR3nt: TGCGCCAGCAGCGCCGGGACAGCCGATAATCAGCCCCAGCATTTT; CDR3aa: CASSAGTADNQPQHF
j_gene: TRBJ2-7; v_gene: TRBV18; d_gene: TRBD2; abundance: .; CDR3nt: TGTGCCAGCTCACCACCCCTAGCGGGGCCCTCCTACGAGCAGTACTTC; CDR3aa: CASSPPLAGPSYEQYF
j_gene: TRBJ2-3; v_gene: TRBV5-1; d_gene: TRBD2; abundance: .; CDR3nt: TGCGCCAGCAGCTTGGCCGGCGGGGGTAGCACAGATACGCAGTATTTT; CDR3aa: CASSLAGGGSTDTQYF
j_gene: TRBJ1-5; v_gene: TRBV2; d_gene: .; abundance: few; CDR3nt: TGTGCCAGCAGTCCTCGGGGGGCGGCCAATCAGCCCCAGCATTTT; CDR3aa: CASSPRGAANQPQHF
j_gene: TRBJ2-5; v_gene: TRBV2; d_gene: .; abundance: .; CDR3nt: TGTGCCTCCCGGGTGGAGACGGGGGAGACCCAGTACTTC; CDR3aa: CASRVETGETQYF
j_gene: TRBJ2-7; v_gene: TRBV5-8; d_gene: TRBD2; abundance: .; CDR3nt: TGTGCCAGCAGCTTAAGCGGGAGGAGTTACGAGCAGTACTTC; CDR3aa: CASSLSGRSYEQYF
j_gene: TRBJ2-2; v_gene: TRBV29-1; d_gene: .; abundance: .; CDR3nt: TGCAGCGTTGAGACGGGGGCGAACACCGGGGAGCTGTTTTTT; CDR3aa: CSVETGANTGELFF
j_gene: TRBJ1-3; v_gene: TRBV11-3; d_gene: TRBD1; abundance: .; CDR3nt: TGTGCCAGCAGCCCCGGACAGGGCCCTGGAAACACCATATATTTT; CDR3aa: CASSPGQGPGNTIYF
j_gene: TRBJ2-5; v_gene: TRBV5-1; d_gene: .; abundance: .; CDR3nt: TGCGCCAGCAGCTTACAGGTCCCAGAGACCCAGTACTTC; CDR3aa: CASSLQVPETQYF
j_gene: TRBJ1-1; v_gene: TRBV19; d_gene: .; abundance: .; CDR3nt: TGTGCCAGTAGTATAGCTATGAACACTGAAGCTTTCTTT; CDR3aa: CASSIAMNTEAFF
j_gene: TRBJ1-5; v_gene: TRBV6-5; d_gene: TRBD1; abundance: .; CDR3nt: TGTGCCAGCAGCTCAGACAGGGGGCCAGGTCAGCCCCAGCATTTT; CDR3aa: CASSSDRGPGQPQHF
j_gene: TRBJ2-6; v_gene: TRBV10-3; d_gene: TRBD1; abundance: .; CDR3nt: TGTGCCATCAGTGAGTCGGGGGACAGGGGGATCCTCTCTGGGGCCAACGTCCTGACTTTC; CDR3aa: CAISESGDRGILSGANVLTF
j_gene: TRBJ1-3; v_gene: TRBV4-2; d_gene: .; abundance: .; CDR3nt: TGTGCCAGCAGCCAAGAAAGGACTAGCGGAAACACCATATATTTT; CDR3aa: CASSQERTSGNTIYF
j_gene: TRBJ1-2; v_gene: TRBV9; d_gene: TRBD1; abundance: .; CDR3nt: TGTGCCAGCAGTGAACAGGGGTTTGGCTACACCTTC; CDR3aa: CASSEQGFGYTF
j_gene: TRBJ2-7; v_gene: TRBV2; d_gene: TRBD1; abundance: .; CDR3nt: TGTGCCAGCACCCGGGACAGGGGAACCGAGCAGTACTTC; CDR3aa: CASTRDRGTEQYF
j_gene: TRBJ2-1; v_gene: TRBV2; d_gene: .; abundance: .; CDR3nt: TGTGCCAGCGTTTCCGGAGACTACAATGAGCAGTTCTTC; CDR3aa: CASVSGDYNEQFF
j_gene: TRBJ1-1; v_gene: TRBV10-2; d_gene: TRBD1; abundance: .; CDR3nt: TGCGCCAGCACCGTGACAGGGGCGAACACTGAAGCTTTCTTT; CDR3aa: CASTVTGANTEAFF
j_gene: TRBJ2-5; v_gene: TRBV19; d_gene: .; abundance: .; CDR3nt: TGTGCCAGTAGTCAGGGTTGGTCAGAGACCCAGTACTTC; CDR3aa: CASSQGWSETQYF
j_gene: TRBJ1-1; v_gene: TRBV14; d_gene: TRBD1; abundance: .; CDR3nt: TGTGCCAGCAGCCAATCCCTACAGGGGGCAGCTTTCTTT; CDR3aa: CASSQSLQGAAFF
j_gene: TRBJ2-1; v_gene: TRBV6-1; d_gene: .; abundance: .; CDR3nt: TGTGCCAGCAGTCTTGCCCCGGGGTCCTACAATGAGCAGTTCTTC; CDR3aa: CASSLAPGSYNEQFF
j_gene: TRBJ2-1; v_gene: TRBV21-1; d_gene: .; abundance: .; CDR3nt: TGTGCCAGCAGCAAAGGCCATCGGACCCTTTCCCGGGACAGGGACCAGGGGGACTACAATGAGCAGTTCTTC; CDR3aa: CASSKGHRTLSRDRDQGDYNEQFF
j_gene: TRBJ1-4; v_gene: TRBV5-1; d_gene: TRBD1; abundance: few; CDR3nt: TGCGCCAGCAGCACTGGACAGGAAGGGAAACTGTTTTTT; CDR3aa: CASSTGQEGKLFF
j_gene: TRBJ1-2; v_gene: TRBV27; d_gene: .; abundance: .; CDR3nt: TGTGCCAGCAGTTCCACCAGTGTTTCTGGTGGCTACACCTTC; CDR3aa: CASSSTSVSGGYTF
j_gene: TRBJ2-2; v_gene: TRBV6-1; d_gene: .; abundance: .; CDR3nt: TGTGCCAGCAGCCTGGGGGAGCTGTTTTTT; CDR3aa: CASSLGELFF
j_gene: TRBJ2-2; v_gene: TRBV30; d_gene: .; abundance: .; CDR3nt: TGTGCCTGGAGTTTGGACTCGGGACTTACCGGGGAGCTGTTTTTT; CDR3aa: CAWSLDSGLTGELFF
j_gene: TRBJ2-7; v_gene: TRBV19; d_gene: TRBD1; abundance: few; CDR3nt: TGTGCCAGTAGTAGGGGCAGGGGGACGGACGAGCAGTACTTC; CDR3aa: CASSRGRGTDEQYF
j_gene: TRBJ1-1; v_gene: TRBV5-6; d_gene: .; abundance: .; CDR3nt: TGTGCCAGCAGCTTGCGGGGAACTGAAGCTTTCTTT; CDR3aa: CASSLRGTEAFF
j_gene: TRBJ2-7; v_gene: TRBV10-3; d_gene: TRBD1; abundance: few; CDR3nt: TGTGCCATCAGTCCGGGACAGGGTAATCAGCAGTACTTC; CDR3aa: CAISPGQGNQQYF